The rows below give T cell receptor beta chains drawn from one sample of a study of T cell repertoires in cytomegalovirus infection. Using its own MiXCR run on the reads, TCRdb lists one record per CDR3 protein. The sample includes about 190,000 distinct CDR3 sequences, approximately 30% of them seen just once. Sequenced input: PBMCs. Every receptor here comes from a human donor in good health (CMV status not recorded). Some clones in this sample may be carry-over from other donors' samples. Both conserved end residues are part of each CDR3. A D gene is named only where the DNA matches it firmly. Clone sizes are given selectively: once, few, many, or a class where the clone is expanded.

d_call: .
clone_size: few
v_call: TRBV6-2/TRBV6-3
j_call: TRBJ1-1
cdr3_length: 12
cdr3_nt: TGTGCCAGCACCTCATACGGGGGAGAAGCTTTCTTT
cdr3_aa: CASTSYGGEAFF

d_call: TRBD1
clone_size: .
v_call: TRBV7-2
j_call: TRBJ2-5
cdr3_length: 14
cdr3_nt: TGTGCCAGCACCCTTGGGACAGGGCGAGAGACCCAGTACTTC
cdr3_aa: CASTLGTGRETQYF

d_call: .
clone_size: once
v_call: TRBV18
j_call: TRBJ2-2
cdr3_length: 15
cdr3_nt: TGTGCCAGCTCGTGGACGGCTGCGAACACCGGGGAGCTGTTTTTT
cdr3_aa: CASSWTAANTGELFF

d_call: .
clone_size: .
v_call: TRBV6-2/TRBV6-3
j_call: TRBJ1-5
cdr3_length: 15
cdr3_nt: TGTGCCAGCAGTTACGGGAGAATGGGCAATCAGCCCCAGCATTTT
cdr3_aa: CASSYGRMGNQPQHF

d_call: TRBD1
clone_size: .
v_call: TRBV12-3/TRBV12-4
j_call: TRBJ2-7
cdr3_length: 14
cdr3_nt: TGTGCCAGCAGCATGGTCGACAGGGCCTACGAGCAGTACTTC
cdr3_aa: CASSMVDRAYEQYF

d_call: TRBD1
clone_size: .
v_call: TRBV5-4
j_call: TRBJ1-2
cdr3_length: 15
cdr3_nt: TGTGCCAGCAGCTTGGGGGGACAGGGGGCTTGGGGCTACACCTTC
cdr3_aa: CASSLGGQGAWGYTF

d_call: TRBD1
clone_size: many
v_call: TRBV4-2
j_call: TRBJ1-3
cdr3_length: 14
cdr3_nt: TGTGCCAGCAGCCCCCGGACAGGGAGAGACACCATATATTTT
cdr3_aa: CASSPRTGRDTIYF

d_call: .
clone_size: few
v_call: TRBV20-1
j_call: TRBJ2-7
cdr3_length: 14
cdr3_nt: TGCAGTGCCCGGGGGGGGACAGGGACGGACGAGCAGTACTTC
cdr3_aa: CSARGGTGTDEQYF

d_call: TRBD2
clone_size: .
v_call: TRBV5-6
j_call: TRBJ2-3
cdr3_length: 16
cdr3_nt: TGTGCCAGCAGCTTGTGGGGTAGCGGGGATACAGATACGCAGTATTTT
cdr3_aa: CASSLWGSGDTDTQYF

d_call: .
clone_size: .
v_call: TRBV4-2
j_call: TRBJ2-3
cdr3_length: 15
cdr3_nt: TGTGCCAGCAGCCCCGGGCGGCATAGCACAGATACGCAGTATTTT
cdr3_aa: CASSPGRHSTDTQYF

d_call: TRBD1
clone_size: .
v_call: TRBV7-2
j_call: TRBJ2-5
cdr3_length: 13
cdr3_nt: TGTGCCAGCAGCGGACAGGGTCAGGAGACCCAGTACTTC
cdr3_aa: CASSGQGQETQYF

d_call: .
clone_size: few
v_call: TRBV5-4
j_call: TRBJ2-1
cdr3_length: 14
cdr3_nt: TGTGCCAGCAGCTTCAGGGCCCAGCCTAATGAGCAGTTCTTC
cdr3_aa: CASSFRAQPNEQFF

d_call: .
clone_size: many
v_call: TRBV4-1
j_call: TRBJ2-2
cdr3_length: 14
cdr3_nt: TGCGCCAGCAGCCAAGTCCCAGAGGCCGGGGAGCTGTTTTTT
cdr3_aa: CASSQVPEAGELFF

d_call: .
clone_size: few
v_call: TRBV4-3
j_call: TRBJ1-1
cdr3_length: 15
cdr3_nt: TGCGCCAGCAGCCAAGATCCCGGGACCTACACTGAAGCTTTCTTT
cdr3_aa: CASSQDPGTYTEAFF

d_call: .
clone_size: .
v_call: TRBV29-1
j_call: TRBJ1-2
cdr3_length: 18
cdr3_nt: TGCAGCGTTGAAGATCTAAACCCCTCTTCCAGTCGGGGGTATGGCTACACCTTC
cdr3_aa: CSVEDLNPSSSRGYGYTF

d_call: TRBD2
clone_size: .
v_call: TRBV4-1
j_call: TRBJ2-6
cdr3_length: 19
cdr3_nt: TGCGCCAGCAGCCCCCGGTTGGGGGGGTTCGGCTCTGGGGCCAACGTCCTGACTTTC
cdr3_aa: CASSPRLGGFGSGANVLTF

d_call: TRBD2
clone_size: many
v_call: TRBV7-2
j_call: TRBJ2-5
cdr3_length: 15
cdr3_nt: TGTGCCAGCAGCTTAGATATTAGCGGGGCAGAGACCCAGTACTTC
cdr3_aa: CASSLDISGAETQYF

d_call: TRBD1
clone_size: .
v_call: TRBV7-9
j_call: TRBJ1-4
cdr3_length: 15
cdr3_nt: TGTGCCAGCAGCCGTACCGGGACAGGGGATGAAAAACTGTTTTTT
cdr3_aa: CASSRTGTGDEKLFF

d_call: .
clone_size: few
v_call: TRBV5-4
j_call: TRBJ2-2
cdr3_length: 15
cdr3_nt: TGTGCCAGCAGCTTGGACAGGTTCAGCACCGGGGAGCTGTTTTTT
cdr3_aa: CASSLDRFSTGELFF

d_call: .
clone_size: .
v_call: TRBV20-1
j_call: TRBJ1-1
cdr3_length: 13
cdr3_nt: TGCAGTGCCCGAGGGGGAGAGTACACTGAAGCTTTCTTT
cdr3_aa: CSARGGEYTEAFF

d_call: TRBD1
clone_size: many
v_call: TRBV7-2
j_call: TRBJ2-5
cdr3_length: 17
cdr3_nt: TGTGCCAGCAGCTTAGGGATCCGGGACAGGGCTTTAGAGACCCAGTACTTC
cdr3_aa: CASSLGIRDRALETQYF

d_call: .
clone_size: .
v_call: TRBV7-8
j_call: TRBJ2-7
cdr3_length: 15
cdr3_nt: TGTGCCAGCAGCTTACCCATGGGAAGCTCCTACGAGCAGTACTTC
cdr3_aa: CASSLPMGSSYEQYF

d_call: TRBD1
clone_size: .
v_call: TRBV7-6
j_call: TRBJ1-1
cdr3_length: 17
cdr3_nt: TGTGCCAGCAGCTTAGGAAGAACAGGGGAAAGGGACACTGAAGCTTTCTTT
cdr3_aa: CASSLGRTGERDTEAFF

d_call: TRBD2
clone_size: few
v_call: TRBV2
j_call: TRBJ2-5
cdr3_length: 13
cdr3_nt: TGTGCCAGCAAAGCGGGACTAAAAGAGACCCAGTACTTC
cdr3_aa: CASKAGLKETQYF

d_call: TRBD1
clone_size: .
v_call: TRBV6-8
j_call: TRBJ1-1
cdr3_length: 15
cdr3_nt: TGTGCCAGCAGCCTAGGGGTCAGGGGGCGCCCTGAAGCTTTCTTT
cdr3_aa: CASSLGVRGRPEAFF

d_call: .
clone_size: few
v_call: TRBV7-9
j_call: TRBJ2-1
cdr3_length: 14
cdr3_nt: TGTGCCAGCAGCTTAGCGCGGGACGGGGATGAGCAGTTCTTC
cdr3_aa: CASSLARDGDEQFF

d_call: TRBD1
clone_size: .
v_call: TRBV12-3/TRBV12-4
j_call: TRBJ1-1
cdr3_length: 13
cdr3_nt: TGTGCCAGCTGGTACAGGGGAAACACTGAAGCTTTCTTT
cdr3_aa: CASWYRGNTEAFF

d_call: TRBD2
clone_size: .
v_call: TRBV5-1
j_call: TRBJ2-3
cdr3_length: 15
cdr3_nt: TGCGCCAGCAGCTCTCAAGCGGGGGGCACAGATACGCAGTATTTT
cdr3_aa: CASSSQAGGTDTQYF

d_call: .
clone_size: .
v_call: TRBV29-1
j_call: TRBJ1-2
cdr3_length: 11
cdr3_nt: TGCAGCGTTCTTCCCAGAAATGGCTACACCTTC
cdr3_aa: CSVLPRNGYTF

d_call: .
clone_size: .
v_call: TRBV19
j_call: TRBJ1-1
cdr3_length: 15
cdr3_nt: TGTGCCAGTAGTTTCCTTTCGGATGCGAACACTGAAGCTTTCTTT
cdr3_aa: CASSFLSDANTEAFF

d_call: .
clone_size: .
v_call: TRBV20-1
j_call: TRBJ1-2
cdr3_length: 14
cdr3_nt: TGCAGTGCGAACCTACCGGGGGGAGGGGATGGCTACACCTTC
cdr3_aa: CSANLPGGGDGYTF

d_call: TRBD2
clone_size: .
v_call: TRBV3-1
j_call: TRBJ2-5
cdr3_length: 16
cdr3_nt: TGTGCCAGCAGCCACTCGACTAGCGGGATTAGGAAGACCCAGTACTTC
cdr3_aa: CASSHSTSGIRKTQYF

d_call: TRBD2
clone_size: few
v_call: TRBV27
j_call: TRBJ2-1
cdr3_length: 17
cdr3_nt: TGTGCCAGCAGTTTATCCCGGGGGAGGGGAGCCTACAATGAGCAGTTCTTC
cdr3_aa: CASSLSRGRGAYNEQFF

d_call: .
clone_size: few
v_call: TRBV7-8
j_call: TRBJ2-3
cdr3_length: 15
cdr3_nt: TGTGCCAGCAGCTCTAGACAGCAACTCACAGATACGCAGTATTTT
cdr3_aa: CASSSRQQLTDTQYF

d_call: .
clone_size: many
v_call: TRBV7-2
j_call: TRBJ1-6
cdr3_length: 15
cdr3_nt: TGTGCCAGCAGCTTAGACGTGGCCGGGGCTTCACCCCTCCACTTT
cdr3_aa: CASSLDVAGASPLHF